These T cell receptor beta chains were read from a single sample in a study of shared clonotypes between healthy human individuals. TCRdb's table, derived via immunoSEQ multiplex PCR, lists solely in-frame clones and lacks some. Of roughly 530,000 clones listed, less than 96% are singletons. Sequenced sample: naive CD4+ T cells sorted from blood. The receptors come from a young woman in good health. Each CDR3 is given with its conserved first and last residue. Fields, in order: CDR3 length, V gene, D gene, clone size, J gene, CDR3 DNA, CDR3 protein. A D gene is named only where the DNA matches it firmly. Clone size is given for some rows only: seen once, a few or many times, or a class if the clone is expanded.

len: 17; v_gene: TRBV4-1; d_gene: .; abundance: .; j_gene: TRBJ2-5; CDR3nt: TGCGCCAGCAGCCAAAGGCCTAGGGGCCCCAGACAGGAGACCCAGTACTTC; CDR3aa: CASSQRPRGPRQETQYF
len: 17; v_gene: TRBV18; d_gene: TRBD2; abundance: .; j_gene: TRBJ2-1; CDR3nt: TGTGCCAGCTCACCACAAAGGACTAGCGGGGCCTACAATGAGCAGTTCTTC; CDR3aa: CASSPQRTSGAYNEQFF
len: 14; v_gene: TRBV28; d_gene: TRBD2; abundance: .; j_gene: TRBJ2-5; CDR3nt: TGTGCCAGCACGGGAGGGGGGGGAATATGGACCCAGTACTTC; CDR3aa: CASTGGGGIWTQYF
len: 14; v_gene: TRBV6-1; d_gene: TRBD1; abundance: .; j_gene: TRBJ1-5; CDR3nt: TGTGCCACTTCCGGGACAGGAACTTATCAGCCCCAGCATTTT; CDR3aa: CATSGTGTYQPQHF
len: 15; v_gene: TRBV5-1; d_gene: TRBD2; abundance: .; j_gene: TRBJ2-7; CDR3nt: TGCGCCAGCAGCTTGGATGGGCTAGCGGAGTACGAGCAGTACTTC; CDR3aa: CASSLDGLAEYEQYF
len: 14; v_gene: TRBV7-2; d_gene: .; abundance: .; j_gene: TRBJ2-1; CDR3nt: TGTGCCAGCAGCCGAAACAACGGCGGCGATGAGCAGTTCTTC; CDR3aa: CASSRNNGGDEQFF
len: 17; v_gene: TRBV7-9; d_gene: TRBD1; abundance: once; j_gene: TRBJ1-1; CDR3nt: TGTGCCAGCAGCTGGGACAGGGGATTAACGTACACGGCTGAAGCTTTCTTT; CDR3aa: CASSWDRGLTYTAEAFF
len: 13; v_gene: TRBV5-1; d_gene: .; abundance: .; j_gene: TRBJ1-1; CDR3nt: TGCGCCAGCAGCCAGGGGTCGGGCGCTGAAGCTTTCTTT; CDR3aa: CASSQGSGAEAFF
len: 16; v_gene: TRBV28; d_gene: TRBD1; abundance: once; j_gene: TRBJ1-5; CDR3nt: TGTGCCAGCAGTCCGTTACAGGGGGGAAGCAATCAGCCCCAGCATTTT; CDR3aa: CASSPLQGGSNQPQHF
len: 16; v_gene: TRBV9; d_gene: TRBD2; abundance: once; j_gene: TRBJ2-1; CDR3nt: TGTGCCAGCAGCCCTATAGCAGCGGGAGGGCACGGTGAGCAGTTCTTC; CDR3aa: CASSPIAAGGHGEQFF
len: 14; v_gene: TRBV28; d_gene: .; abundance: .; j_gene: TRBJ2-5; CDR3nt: TGTGCCAGCAGTTTAACGGCGGAACAAGAGACCCAGTACTTC; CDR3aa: CASSLTAEQETQYF
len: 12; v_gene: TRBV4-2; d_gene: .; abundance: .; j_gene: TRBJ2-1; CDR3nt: TGTGCCAGCAGCCAAGCGTGGGATGAGCAGTTCTTC; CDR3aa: CASSQAWDEQFF
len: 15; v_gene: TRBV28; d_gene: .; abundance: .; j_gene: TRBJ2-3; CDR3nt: TGTGCCAGCAGTTTAGGTACCCGGGGCACAGATACGCAGTATTTT; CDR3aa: CASSLGTRGTDTQYF
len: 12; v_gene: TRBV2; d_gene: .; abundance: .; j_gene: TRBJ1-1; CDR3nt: TGTGCCAGCAGTGTGGGGGGCGCTGAAGCTTTCTTT; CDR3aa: CASSVGGAEAFF
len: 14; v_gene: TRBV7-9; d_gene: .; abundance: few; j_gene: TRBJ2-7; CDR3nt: TGTGCCAGCGGCCGGCGTGGGACACAGTACGAGCAGTACTTC; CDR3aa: CASGRRGTQYEQYF